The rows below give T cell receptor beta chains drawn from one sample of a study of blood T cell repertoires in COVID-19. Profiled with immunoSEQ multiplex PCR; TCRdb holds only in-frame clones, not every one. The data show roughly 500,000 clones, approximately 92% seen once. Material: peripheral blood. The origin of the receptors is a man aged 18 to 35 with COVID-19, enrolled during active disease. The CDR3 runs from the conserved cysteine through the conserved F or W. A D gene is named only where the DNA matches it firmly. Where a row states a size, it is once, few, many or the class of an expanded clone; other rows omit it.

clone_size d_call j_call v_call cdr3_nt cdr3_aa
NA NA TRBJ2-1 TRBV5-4 TGTGCCAGCAGCTTGGTGGTAGCGGCAAACAATGAGCAGTTCTTC CASSLVVAANNEQFF
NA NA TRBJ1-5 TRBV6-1 TGTGCCAGCAGTGACCGGGGGGAGGTCAATCAGCCCCAGCATTTT CASSDRGEVNQPQHF
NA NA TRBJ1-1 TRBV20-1 TGCAGTGCTAGTATCTTGGACAGAGAATACAACACTGAAGCTTTCTTT CSASILDREYNTEAFF
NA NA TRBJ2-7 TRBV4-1 TGCGCCAGCAGCCAAGATATGCTAGACCTCCCCGCCTACGAGCAGTACTTC CASSQDMLDLPAYEQYF
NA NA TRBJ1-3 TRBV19 TGTGCCAGTAGTATCATCACAGCTGGAAACACCATATATTTT CASSIITAGNTIYF
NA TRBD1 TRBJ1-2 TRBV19 TGTGCCAGTAGCATATCTACAGGGGGTGGTGGCTACACCTTC CASSISTGGGGYTF
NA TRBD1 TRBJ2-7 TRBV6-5 TGTGCCAGCGGGGCAGGGGGCCTTCGGGAGCAGTACTTC CASGAGGLREQYF
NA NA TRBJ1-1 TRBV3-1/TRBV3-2 TGTGCCAGCAGTCCCACAAGGAACACTGAAGCTTTCTTT CASSPTRNTEAFF
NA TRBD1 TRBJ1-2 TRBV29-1 TGCAGCGTTATGGGACAGGGAGCCTATGGCTACACCTTC CSVMGQGAYGYTF
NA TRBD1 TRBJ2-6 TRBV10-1 TGCGCCAGCAGTGAGGGACAGGGAGGCTCTGGGGCCAACGTCCTGACTTTC CASSEGQGGSGANVLTF
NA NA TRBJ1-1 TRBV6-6 TGTGCCAGCAGCCCGCCAGGAGGGTATAGCGAAGCTTTCTTT CASSPPGGYSEAFF
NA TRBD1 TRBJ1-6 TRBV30 TGTGCCTGGAGCCGATCAAGGACAGGTGATAATTCACCCCTCCACTTT CAWSRSRTGDNSPLHF
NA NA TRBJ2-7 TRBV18 TGTGCCAGCTCACCAAGCGCCCTTGGGGGGGAGCAGTACTTC CASSPSALGGEQYF
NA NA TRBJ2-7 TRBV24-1 TGTGCCCCCCGCGGGGGCTACCCATCTTCCGGGGAGCAGTACTTC CAPRGGYPSSGEQYF
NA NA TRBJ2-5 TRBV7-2 TGTGCCAGCAGCTTAGGGTGGGAAGCGGCCCCCCTCGAGACCCAGTACTTC CASSLGWEAAPLETQYF
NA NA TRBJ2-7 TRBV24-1 TGTGCCACCAGTGATATGGGATCTGGGGCCCACGAGCAGTACTTC CATSDMGSGAHEQYF
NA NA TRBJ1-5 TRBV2 TGTGCCAGCACCCGGGAGGGCGGGGGCAATCAGCCCCAGCATTTT CASTREGGGNQPQHF
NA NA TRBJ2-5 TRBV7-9 TGTGCCAGCAGCTTAGCCCGACAGGTCCAAGAGACCCAGTACTTC CASSLARQVQETQYF
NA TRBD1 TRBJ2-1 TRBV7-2 TGTGCCAGCAGCATACAGGGGGCTAACCACAATGAGCAGTTCTTC CASSIQGANHNEQFF
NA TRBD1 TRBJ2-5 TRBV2 TGTGCCAGCAGGGACAGGGGGGCCTCCCAAGAGACCCAGTACTTC CASRDRGASQETQYF
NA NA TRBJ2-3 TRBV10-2 TGCGCCAGCAGTGAACAGCCGCAGGGTACGCAGTATTTT CASSEQPQGTQYF
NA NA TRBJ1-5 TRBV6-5 TGTGCCAGCAGCGGGCAGCCCAGGGAGCCCCAGCATTTT CASSGQPREPQHF
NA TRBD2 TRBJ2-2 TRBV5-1 TGCGCCAGCAGCTGGGACGGCGGGGGGTACGGGGAGCTGTTTTTT CASSWDGGGYGELFF
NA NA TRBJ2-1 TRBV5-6 TGTGCCAGCAGCCCGGAACTAGCAGTCTACAATGAGCAGTTCTTC CASSPELAVYNEQFF
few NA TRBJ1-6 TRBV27 TGTGCCAGCAACCCGGGGAGGGGAAATTCACCCCTCCACTTT CASNPGRGNSPLHF
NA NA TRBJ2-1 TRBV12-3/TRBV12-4 TGTGCCAGCAGTTTTGGGGCCCCTAGGCAGTTCTTC CASSFGAPRQFF
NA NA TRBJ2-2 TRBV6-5 TGTGCCAGCATCGGGGGAGCCACCGGGGAGCTGTTTTTT CASIGGATGELFF
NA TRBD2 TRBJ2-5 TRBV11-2 TGTGCCAGCAACGGCCGGACTAGCGGGGATGGGCAAGAGACCCAGTACTTC CASNGRTSGDGQETQYF
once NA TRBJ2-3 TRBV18 TGTGCCAGCTCCCTTAGCACAGATACGCAGTATTTT CASSLSTDTQYF
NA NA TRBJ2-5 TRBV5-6 TGTGCCAGCAGCTTGACACTAGGTGGAGAGACCCAGTACTTC CASSLTLGGETQYF
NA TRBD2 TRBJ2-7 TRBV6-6 TGTGCCAGCAGTTTCCCTAGCGGGAGGTCCTACGAGCAGTACTTC CASSFPSGRSYEQYF
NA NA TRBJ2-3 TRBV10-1 TGCGCCAGCAGTGGAGGGACAGATACGCAGTATTTT CASSGGTDTQYF
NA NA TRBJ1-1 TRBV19 TGTGCCAGTAGTGGGGGGGCTCGAACGAACACTGAAGCTTTCTTT CASSGGARTNTEAFF
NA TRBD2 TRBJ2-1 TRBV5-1 TGCGCCAGCAGCTTGTCGACTAGCGGGAGGGGTTACAATGAGCAGTTCTTC CASSLSTSGRGYNEQFF
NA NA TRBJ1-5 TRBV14 TGTGCCAGCAGACGGTGGGGCCAGCCCCAGCATTTT CASRRWGQPQHF
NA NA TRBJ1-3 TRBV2 TGTGCCAGCAGCCAGTTTTACTCTGGAAACACCATATATTTT CASSQFYSGNTIYF
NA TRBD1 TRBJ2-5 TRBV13 TGTGCCAGCACGAAGGACAGGCGTATGGAGACCCAGTACTTC CASTKDRRMETQYF
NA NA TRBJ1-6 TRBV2 TGTGCCAGCACTCCGGGAGGCTCCTATAATTCACCCCTCCACTTT CASTPGGSYNSPLHF
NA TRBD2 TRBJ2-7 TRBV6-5 TGTGCCAGCAGTTACGGGACTAGCGTTACCTACGAGCAGTACTTC CASSYGTSVTYEQYF
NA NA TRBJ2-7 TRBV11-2 TGTGCCAGCAGCCCGACAGGCCTCGAGCAGTACTTC CASSPTGLEQYF
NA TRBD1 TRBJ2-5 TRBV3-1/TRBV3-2 TGTGCCAGCAGCTGGACAGGGGTTTCCCAAGAGACCCAGTACTTC CASSWTGVSQETQYF
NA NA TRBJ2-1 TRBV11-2 TGTGCCAGCAGCTTAGTTAAGGAGGGATACAATGAGCAGTTCTTC CASSLVKEGYNEQFF